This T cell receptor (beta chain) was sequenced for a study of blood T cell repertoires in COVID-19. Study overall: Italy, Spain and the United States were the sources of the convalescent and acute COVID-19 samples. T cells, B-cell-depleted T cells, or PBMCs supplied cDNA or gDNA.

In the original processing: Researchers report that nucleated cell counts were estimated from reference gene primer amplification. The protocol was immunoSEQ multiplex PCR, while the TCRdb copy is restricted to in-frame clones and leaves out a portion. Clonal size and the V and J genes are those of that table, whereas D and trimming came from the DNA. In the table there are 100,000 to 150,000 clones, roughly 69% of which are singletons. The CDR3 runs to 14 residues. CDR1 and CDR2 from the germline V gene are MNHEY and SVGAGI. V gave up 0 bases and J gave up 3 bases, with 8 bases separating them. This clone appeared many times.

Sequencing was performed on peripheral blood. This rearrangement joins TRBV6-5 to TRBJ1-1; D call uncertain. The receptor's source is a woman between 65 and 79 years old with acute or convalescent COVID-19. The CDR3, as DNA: TGTGCCAGCAGTTACTCCAGCCAGGACACTGAAGCTTTCTTT. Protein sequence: CASSYSSQDTEAFF.